This TCR beta chain was sequenced during a study of radiotherapy plus CTLA-4 blockade in lung cancer. Study-wide background: Objective responses were recorded in less than 20% of patients, with disease control recorded in 25% to 35%. The study's findings and limits: Subsequent to radiotherapy plus ipilimumab, tumor-derived TCR clones underwent expansion in blood. Early clonal dynamics of blood T cells, together with interferon-beta, were reported as the best response predictor.

As to this clone: Its specificity is unknown.

Losses at the gene ends were 0 bases for V and 1 base for J; bases not matched to a gene: 6. The CDR3 consists of 16 residues. The germline V gene encodes CDR1 SGHRS and CDR2 YFSETQ. Clones were read by immunoSEQ multiplex PCR, and TCRdb kept only the in-frame ones, dropping some. The table includes tens of thousands of clones, more than 70% detected once. Chemo-refractory metastatic non-small-cell lung cancer patients underwent focal radiation alongside CTLA-4 blockade with ipilimumab. Sequences were derived from peripheral blood, sampled from a patient treated with radiotherapy plus ipilimumab. The source is a human donor with non-small cell lung cancer whose response to radiotherapy plus ipilimumab could not be evaluated. V gene TRBV5-1 combines with J gene TRBJ2-7; 8 bases are a match to TRBD2. The CDR3 bases are TGCGCCAGCAGCTTGGGGTCCGGGACTAGTTCCTACGAGCAGTACTTC. Translating gives CASSLGSGTSSYEQYF.